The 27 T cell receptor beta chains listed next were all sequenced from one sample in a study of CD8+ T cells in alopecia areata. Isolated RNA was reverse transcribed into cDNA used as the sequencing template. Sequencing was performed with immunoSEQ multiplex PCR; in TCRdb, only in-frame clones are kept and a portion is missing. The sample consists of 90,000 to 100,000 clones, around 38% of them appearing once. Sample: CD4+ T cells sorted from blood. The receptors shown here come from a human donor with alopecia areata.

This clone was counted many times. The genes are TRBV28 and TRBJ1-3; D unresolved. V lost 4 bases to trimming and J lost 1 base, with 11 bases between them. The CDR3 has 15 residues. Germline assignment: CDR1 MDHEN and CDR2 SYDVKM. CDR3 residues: CASSSMGSSGNTIYF. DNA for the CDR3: TGTGCCAGCAGTTCAATGGGGTCTTCTGGAAACACCATATATTTT. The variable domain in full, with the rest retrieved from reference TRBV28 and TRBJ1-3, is DVKVTQSSRYLVKRTGEKVFLECVQDMDHENMFWYRQDPGLGLRLIYFSYDVKMKEKGDIPEGYSVSREKKERFSLILESASTNQTSMYLCASSSMGSSGNTIYFGEGSWLTVV.

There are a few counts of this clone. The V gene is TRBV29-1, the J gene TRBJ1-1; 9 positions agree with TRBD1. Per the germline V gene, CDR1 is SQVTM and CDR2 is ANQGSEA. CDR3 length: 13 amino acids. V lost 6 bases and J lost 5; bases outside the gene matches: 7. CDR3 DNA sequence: TGCAGCGTGCTACAGGGGGCGTGGACTGAAGCTTTCTTT. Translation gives CSVLQGAWTEAFF.

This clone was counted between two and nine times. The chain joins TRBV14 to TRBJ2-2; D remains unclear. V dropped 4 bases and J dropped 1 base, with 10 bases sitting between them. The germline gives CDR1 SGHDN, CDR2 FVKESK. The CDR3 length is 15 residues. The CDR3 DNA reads TGTGCCAGCAGCCCTCCAGGCCAGAACACCGGGGAGCTGTTTTTT. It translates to CASSPPGQNTGELFF. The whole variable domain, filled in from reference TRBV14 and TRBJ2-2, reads EAGVTQFPSHSVIEKGQTVTLRCDPISGHDNLYWYRRVMGKEIKFLLHFVKESKQDESGMPNNRFLAERTGGTYSTLKVQPAELEDSGVYFCASSPPGQNTGELFFGEGSRLTVL.

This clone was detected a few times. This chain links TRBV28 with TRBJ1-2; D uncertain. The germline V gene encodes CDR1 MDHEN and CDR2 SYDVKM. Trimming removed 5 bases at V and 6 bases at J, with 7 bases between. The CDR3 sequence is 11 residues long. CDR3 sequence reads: CASSAPDGYTF. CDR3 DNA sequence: TGTGCCAGCAGTGCTCCAGATGGCTACACCTTC.

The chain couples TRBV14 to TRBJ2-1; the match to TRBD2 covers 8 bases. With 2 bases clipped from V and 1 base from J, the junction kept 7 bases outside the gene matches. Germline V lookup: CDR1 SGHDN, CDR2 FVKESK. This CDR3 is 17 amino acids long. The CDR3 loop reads CASSQLGAGGSYNEQFF. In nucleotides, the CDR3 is TGTGCCAGCAGCCAATTGGGGGCGGGGGGATCCTACAATGAGCAGTTCTTC.

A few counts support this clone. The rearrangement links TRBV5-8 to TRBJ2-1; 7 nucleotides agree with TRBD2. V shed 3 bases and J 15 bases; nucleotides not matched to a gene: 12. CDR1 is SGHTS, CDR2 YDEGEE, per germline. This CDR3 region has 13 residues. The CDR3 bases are TGTGCCAGCAGCTCCCTCCCTAGAGGCGGGGGGTTCTTC. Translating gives CASSSLPRGGGFF.

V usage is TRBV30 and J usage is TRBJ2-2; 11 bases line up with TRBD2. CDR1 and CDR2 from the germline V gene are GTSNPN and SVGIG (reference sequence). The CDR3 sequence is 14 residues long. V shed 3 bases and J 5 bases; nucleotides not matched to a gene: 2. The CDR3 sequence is CAWRASGRTGELFF. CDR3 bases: TGTGCCTGGAGAGCTAGCGGGAGGACCGGGGAGCTGTTTTTT.

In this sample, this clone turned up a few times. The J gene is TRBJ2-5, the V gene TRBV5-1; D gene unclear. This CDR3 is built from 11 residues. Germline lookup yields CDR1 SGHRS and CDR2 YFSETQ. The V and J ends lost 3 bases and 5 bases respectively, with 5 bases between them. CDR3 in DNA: TGCGCCAGCAGCTACATGGAGACCCAGTACTTC. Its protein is CASSYMETQYF.

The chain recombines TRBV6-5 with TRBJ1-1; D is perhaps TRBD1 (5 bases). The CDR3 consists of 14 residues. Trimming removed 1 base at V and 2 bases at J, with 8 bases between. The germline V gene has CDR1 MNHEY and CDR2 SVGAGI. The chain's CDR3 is CASSYWGVNTEAFF. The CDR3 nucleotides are TGTGCCAGCAGTTACTGGGGGGTTAACACTGAAGCTTTCTTT.

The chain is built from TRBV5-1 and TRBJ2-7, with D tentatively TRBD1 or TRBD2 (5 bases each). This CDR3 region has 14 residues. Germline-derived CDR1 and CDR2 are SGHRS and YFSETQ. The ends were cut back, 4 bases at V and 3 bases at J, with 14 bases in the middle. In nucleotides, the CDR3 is TGCGCCAGCAGCCACCGACAGAGGGACTACGAGCAGTACTTC. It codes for CASSHRQRDYEQYF.

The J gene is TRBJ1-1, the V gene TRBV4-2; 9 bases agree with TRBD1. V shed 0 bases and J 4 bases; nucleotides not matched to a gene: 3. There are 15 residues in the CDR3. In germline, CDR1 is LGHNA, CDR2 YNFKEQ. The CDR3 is CASSQEPTGGTEAFF. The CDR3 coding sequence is TGTGCCAGCAGCCAAGAACCGACAGGGGGCACTGAAGCTTTCTTT.

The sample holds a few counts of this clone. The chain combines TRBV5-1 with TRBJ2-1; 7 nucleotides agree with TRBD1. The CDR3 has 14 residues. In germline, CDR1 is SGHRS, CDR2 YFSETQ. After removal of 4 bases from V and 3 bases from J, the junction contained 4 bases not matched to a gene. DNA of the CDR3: TGCGCCAGCAGCGGGGGACAGCTCTACAATGAGCAGTTCTTC. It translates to CASSGGQLYNEQFF.

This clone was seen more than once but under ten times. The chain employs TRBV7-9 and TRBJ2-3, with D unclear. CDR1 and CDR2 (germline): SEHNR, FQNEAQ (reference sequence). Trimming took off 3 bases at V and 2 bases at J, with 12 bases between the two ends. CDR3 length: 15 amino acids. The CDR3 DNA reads TGTGCCAGCAGCTTCGTAAGCAGAAACACAGATACGCAGTATTTT. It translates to CASSFVSRNTDTQYF.

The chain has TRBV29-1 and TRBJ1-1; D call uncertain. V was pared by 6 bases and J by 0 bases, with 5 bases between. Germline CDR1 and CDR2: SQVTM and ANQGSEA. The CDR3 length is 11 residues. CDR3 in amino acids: CSVQVNTEAFF. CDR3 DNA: TGCAGCGTCCAGGTGAACACTGAAGCTTTCTTT. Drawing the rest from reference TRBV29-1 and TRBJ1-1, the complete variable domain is SAVISQKPSRDICQRGTSLTIQCQVDSQVTMMFWYRQQPGQSLTLIATANQGSEATYESGFVIDKFPISRPNLTFSTLTVSNMSPEDSSIYLCSVQVNTEAFFGQGTRLTVV.

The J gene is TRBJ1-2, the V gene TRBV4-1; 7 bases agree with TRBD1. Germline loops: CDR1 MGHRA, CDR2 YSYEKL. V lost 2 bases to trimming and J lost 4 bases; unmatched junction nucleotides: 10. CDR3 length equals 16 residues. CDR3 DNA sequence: TGCGCCAGCAGCCAAAGCGTGGCAGGGACAGCCTATGGCTACACCTTC. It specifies CASSQSVAGTAYGYTF.

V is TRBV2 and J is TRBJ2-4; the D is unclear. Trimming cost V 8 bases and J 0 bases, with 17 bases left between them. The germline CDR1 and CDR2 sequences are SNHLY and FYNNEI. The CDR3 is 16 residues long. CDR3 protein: CASSLSEVGAKNIQYF. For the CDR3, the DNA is TGTGCCAGCTCCTTGAGCGAAGTAGGAGCCAAAAACATTCAGTACTTC.

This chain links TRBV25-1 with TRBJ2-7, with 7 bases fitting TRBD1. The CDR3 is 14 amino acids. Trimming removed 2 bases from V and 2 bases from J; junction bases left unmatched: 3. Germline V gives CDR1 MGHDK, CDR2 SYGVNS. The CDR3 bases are TGTGCCAGCAGTGAAGGGGACAGAGCCTACGAGCAGTACTTC. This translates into CASSEGDRAYEQYF.

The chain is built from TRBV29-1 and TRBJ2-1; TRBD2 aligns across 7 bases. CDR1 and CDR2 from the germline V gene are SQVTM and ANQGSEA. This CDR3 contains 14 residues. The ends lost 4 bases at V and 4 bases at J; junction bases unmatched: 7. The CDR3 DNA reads TGCAGCGTTGTTGGCCAGCGGGAATACAATGAGCAGTTCTTC. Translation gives CSVVGQREYNEQFF.

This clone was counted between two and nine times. CDR3 sequence: CASSIGQNNYGYTF. CDR3 nucleotide sequence: TGTGCCAGCAGCATAGGACAGAATAACTATGGCTACACCTTC. The chain couples TRBV7-2 to TRBJ1-2; the D gene is possibly TRBD1 (6 bases). There are 14 residues in the CDR3. Trimming pared 5 bases from V and 1 base from J, leaving 11 bases between. Per germline, CDR1 SGHTA and CDR2 FQGNSA.

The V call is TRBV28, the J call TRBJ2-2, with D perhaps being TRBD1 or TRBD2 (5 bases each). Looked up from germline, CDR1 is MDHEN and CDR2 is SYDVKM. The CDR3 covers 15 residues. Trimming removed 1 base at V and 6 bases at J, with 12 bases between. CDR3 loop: CASSLFGTYPGELFF. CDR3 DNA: TGTGCCAGCAGTTTATTTGGGACCTACCCCGGGGAGCTGTTTTTT. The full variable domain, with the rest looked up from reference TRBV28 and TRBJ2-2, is DVKVTQSSRYLVKRTGEKVFLECVQDMDHENMFWYRQDPGLGLRLIYFSYDVKMKEKGDIPEGYSVSREKKERFSLILESASTNQTSMYLCASSLFGTYPGELFFGEGSRLTVL.

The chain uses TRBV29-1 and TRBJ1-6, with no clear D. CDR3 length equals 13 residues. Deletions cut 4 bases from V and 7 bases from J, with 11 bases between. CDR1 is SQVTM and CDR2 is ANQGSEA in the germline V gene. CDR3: CSVAEGGNSPLHF. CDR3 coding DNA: TGCAGCGTTGCCGAGGGTGGGAATTCACCCCTCCACTTT.

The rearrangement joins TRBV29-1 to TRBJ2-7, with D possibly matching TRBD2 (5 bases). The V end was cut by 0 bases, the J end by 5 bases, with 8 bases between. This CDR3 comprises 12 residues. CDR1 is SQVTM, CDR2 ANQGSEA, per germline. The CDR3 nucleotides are TGCAGCGTTGAAGATCTCGGGGACGAGCAGTACTTC. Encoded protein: CSVEDLGDEQYF.

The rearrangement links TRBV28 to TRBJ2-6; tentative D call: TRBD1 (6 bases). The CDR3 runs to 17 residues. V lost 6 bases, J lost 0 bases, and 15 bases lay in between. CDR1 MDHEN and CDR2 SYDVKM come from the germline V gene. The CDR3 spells CASSHPQGISGANVLTF. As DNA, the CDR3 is TGTGCCAGCAGCCACCCTCAGGGGATCTCTGGGGCCAACGTCCTGACTTTC.

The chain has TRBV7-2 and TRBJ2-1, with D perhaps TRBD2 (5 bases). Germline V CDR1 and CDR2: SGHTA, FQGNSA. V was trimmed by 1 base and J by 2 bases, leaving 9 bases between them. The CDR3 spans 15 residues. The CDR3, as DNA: TGTGCCAGCAGCTTAGGGGCTAGCCCCTACAATGAGCAGTTCTTC. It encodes CASSLGASPYNEQFF.

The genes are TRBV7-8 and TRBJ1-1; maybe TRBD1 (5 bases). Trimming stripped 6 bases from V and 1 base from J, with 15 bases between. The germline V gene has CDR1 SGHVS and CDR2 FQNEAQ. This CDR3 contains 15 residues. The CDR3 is CASSSWGAGNTEAFF. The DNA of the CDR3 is TGTGCCAGCAGTTCCTGGGGCGCAGGGAACACTGAAGCTTTCTTT.

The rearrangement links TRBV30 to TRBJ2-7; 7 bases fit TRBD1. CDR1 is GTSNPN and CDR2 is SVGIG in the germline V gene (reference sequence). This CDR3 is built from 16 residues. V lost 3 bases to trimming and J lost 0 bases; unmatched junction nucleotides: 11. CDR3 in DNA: TGTGCCTGGAGCCGTTTTGACAGGGTACTCTCCTACGAGCAGTACTTC. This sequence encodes CAWSRFDRVLSYEQYF.

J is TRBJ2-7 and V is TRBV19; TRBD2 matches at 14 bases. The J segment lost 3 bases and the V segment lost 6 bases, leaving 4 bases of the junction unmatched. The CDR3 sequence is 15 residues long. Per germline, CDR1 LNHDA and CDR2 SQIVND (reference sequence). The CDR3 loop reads CASSRTSGRIYEQYF. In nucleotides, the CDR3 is TGTGCCAGTAGCCGGACTAGCGGGAGGATCTACGAGCAGTACTTC.